This T cell receptor (beta chain) derives from a study of long-term antiretroviral therapy in people with HIV. Findings and caveats of the study: HIV repertoires covered narrower CDR3 length ranges than controls did. Viral resistance, ART adherence and therapy changes all lacked available data.

Worth noting for this clone: Its antigen remains unknown.

Germline CDR1 is MNHNY and CDR2 is SVGAGI (reference sequence). This CDR3 is built from 15 residues. The J segment lost 1 base and the V segment lost 3 bases, leaving 4 bases of the junction unmatched. One or more pre-ART and two or more post-ART PBMC samples were available from each donor. Samples were assayed with immunoSEQ v3.0 at survey level. Method: immunoSEQ multiplex PCR; TCRdb's copy keeps in-frame clones and lacks some. The sample records about 14,000 clones, 77% being singletons. The gene calls are TRBV6-6 and TRBJ1-2, with 8 positions matching TRBD1. The receptor was isolated from a man aged 40-49 years with HIV. The material sequenced was unsorted PBMCs, taken 1.3 years before starting antiretroviral therapy. The CDR3 sequence is CASSYGQGRNYGYTF. CDR3 nucleotide sequence: TGTGCCAGCAGTTATGGACAGGGACGTAACTATGGCTACACCTTC.